The 23 T cell receptor beta chains below all came from one sample that was sequenced in a study of blood T cell repertoires in COVID-19. Measured with immunoSEQ multiplex PCR; TCRdb has only the in-frame clones, and not every one. The profile shows some 240,000 clones, 65% to 90% of them singletons. Sequenced: peripheral blood. These receptors were collected from a middle-aged woman who had recovered from COVID-19.

This rearrangement joins TRBV5-1 to TRBJ1-2; D possibly corresponds to TRBD1 (5 bases). The ends were cut back, 0 bases at V and 2 bases at J, with 11 bases in the middle. Germline V gene data show CDR1 as SGHRS and CDR2 as YFSETQ. The CDR3 has 15 amino acids. The CDR3 DNA reads as TGCGCCAGCAGCTTGGCCAATGGGGCGAACTATGGCTACACCTTC. Translated: CASSLANGANYGYTF. Full variable domain (missing parts from reference TRBV5-1 and TRBJ1-2): KAGVTQTPRYLIKTRGQQVTLSCSPISGHRSVSWYQQTPGQGLQFLFEYFSETQRNKGNFPGRFSGRQFSNSRSEMNVSTLELGDSALYLCASSLANGANYGYTFGSGTRLTVV.

This clone was found a few times. The J gene is TRBJ1-2, the V gene TRBV10-3; no clear D. Germline loops: CDR1 ENHRY, CDR2 SYGVKD. Trimming removed 4 bases from V and 5 bases from J, with 17 bases in between. This CDR3 is built from 15 residues. CDR3 DNA sequence: TGTGCCATCAGTGTGAACGGGAAAGGGAGGTATGGCTACACCTTC. This encodes CAISVNGKGRYGYTF.

This clone appeared once. This sequence joins TRBV6-5 and TRBJ2-5, with D tentatively TRBD1 (6 bases). This CDR3 is 14 amino acids long. CDR1 and CDR2 (germline): MNHEY, SVGAGI. The V gene lost 9 bases and the J gene lost 4 bases, with 18 bases spanning the gap. CDR3 protein: CASRTVALLETQYF. The DNA for the CDR3 is TGTGCCAGTAGGACAGTGGCTCTGTTAGAGACCCAGTACTTC.

J is TRBJ1-6 and V is TRBV28; tentative D call: TRBD1 (6 bases). This CDR3 contains 15 residues. V was shortened by 3 bases and J by 8 bases, with 14 bases between the two germline ends. Germline assignment: CDR1 MDHEN and CDR2 SYDVKM. The chain's CDR3 is CASSFSAGDHSPLHF. The CDR3 DNA reads TGTGCCAGCAGTTTTTCAGCAGGGGATCATTCACCCCTCCACTTT.

This clone was seen a handful of times. The V call is TRBV2, the J call TRBJ1-2; D ambiguous. The germline gives CDR1 SNHLY, CDR2 FYNNEI. V dropped 1 base and J dropped 4 bases, with 10 bases sitting between them. The CDR3 extends over 14 amino acids. CDR3 sequence reads: CASSEETSGYGYTF. The CDR3 bases are TGTGCCAGCAGTGAAGAGACCTCGGGCTATGGCTACACCTTC.

This chain connects TRBV7-8 to TRBJ2-5; the match to TRBD2 covers 13 bases. Germline V gene sequence: CDR1 SGHVS, CDR2 FQNEAQ. V lost 5 bases and J lost 2; bases outside the gene matches: 5. The CDR3 sequence is 16 residues long. The CDR3 DNA reads as TGTGCCAGCAGCCGCGGACTAGCGGGGGTTCAAGAGACCCAGTACTTC. Its protein is CASSRGLAGVQETQYF.

This clone was counted a single time. This chain connects TRBV10-3 to TRBJ2-3; 12 nucleotides agree with TRBD2. J gave up 2 bases and V 4 bases, and 7 bases lay outside the gene matches. Germline lookup yields CDR1 ENHRY and CDR2 SYGVKD. The CDR3 extends over 17 amino acids. The CDR3 DNA follows: TGTGCCATCAGTGGGGCTAGCGGGGGGGCCCACACAGATACGCAGTATTTT. Residues: CAISGASGGAHTDTQYF.

The chain is built from TRBV9 and TRBJ2-3, with TRBD2 matching over 7 bases. Germline loops: CDR1 SGDLS, CDR2 YYNGEE. The CDR3 spans 19 residues. The junction had 15 bases not matched to a gene; V was cut back by 2 bases and J by 0 bases. This CDR3 reads CASSVRSGVTSTSTDTQYF. The CDR3 nucleotides are TGTGCCAGCAGCGTCAGGAGCGGGGTGACGTCAACTAGCACAGATACGCAGTATTTT.

V gene TRBV9 combines with J gene TRBJ2-3; 13 nucleotides match TRBD2. Trimming cost V 3 bases and J 5 bases; bases outside gene matches: 6. Germline V gene data show CDR1 as SGDLS and CDR2 as YYNGEE. CDR3 length equals 16 residues. As DNA, the CDR3 is TGTGCCAGCAGCGCCGGGACTAGCGGGGAGGTAGATACGCAGTATTTT. This encodes CASSAGTSGEVDTQYF.

The chain couples TRBV7-3 to TRBJ2-5, with 7 nucleotides matching TRBD2. CDR1 is SGHTA, CDR2 FQGTGA, per germline. The CDR3 extends over 15 amino acids. J lost 1 base, V lost 0 bases, and 2 bases had no gene match. CDR3 bases: TGTGCCAGCAGCTTAACCCCTAGCGGCCAAGAGACCCAGTACTTC. Protein sequence: CASSLTPSGQETQYF.

The chain couples TRBV30 to TRBJ2-5, with 9 bases matching TRBD2. Germline V CDR1 and CDR2: GTSNPN, SVGIG (reference sequence). CDR3 length: 13 residues. V lost 0 bases, J lost 6 bases, and 2 bases stayed unmatched. The CDR3 loop reads CAWSVAGGKTQYF. In DNA, the CDR3 is TGTGCCTGGAGTGTTGCGGGGGGGAAGACCCAGTACTTC.

The chain carries TRBV11-3 and TRBJ2-1; weak D call: TRBD1 (5 bases). Germline CDR1 and CDR2: SGHNT and YENEEA. V lost 5 bases to trimming and J lost 0 bases, with 11 bases between them. The CDR3 extends over 15 amino acids. CDR3 region: CASSPGRASYNEQFF. The DNA for the CDR3 is TGTGCCAGCAGCCCAGGGCGAGCCTCCTACAATGAGCAGTTCTTC.

The CDR3, as DNA: TGTGCCAGCAGACCGGGACAGGGGGCAGACGGTGAAGCTTTCTTT. It encodes CASRPGQGADGEAFF. This sequence joins TRBV6-5 and TRBJ1-1; 12 bases agree with TRBD1. Germline values: CDR1 MNHEY, CDR2 SVGAGI. The CDR3 spans 15 residues. The J segment lost 7 bases and the V segment lost 6 bases, leaving 9 bases of the junction unmatched.

This clone was picked up a small number of times. This chain joins TRBV30 and TRBJ1-6; D not resolved. Trimming cost V 3 bases and J 8 bases, with 8 bases left between them. Germline V lookup: CDR1 GTSNPN, CDR2 SVGIG (reference sequence). The CDR3 runs to 12 residues. CDR3 bases: TGTGCCTGGAGATCTAGTTATTCACCCCTCCACTTT. Its protein is CAWRSSYSPLHF.

The chain is built from TRBV7-8 and TRBJ1-1, with D possibly being TRBD1 (5 bases). Trimming stripped 5 bases from V and 0 bases from J, with 7 bases between. Germline CDR1 and CDR2: SGHVS and FQNEAQ. The CDR3 contains 13 residues. The CDR3 region is CASSMTVNTEAFF. CDR3 nucleotides: TGTGCCAGCAGCATGACAGTGAACACTGAAGCTTTCTTT.

The chain has TRBV7-2 and TRBJ2-7; D gene unclear. The germline CDR1 and CDR2 sequences are SGHTA and FQGNSA. The CDR3 spans 11 residues. Trimming pared 6 bases from V and 3 bases from J, leaving 6 bases between. The CDR3 DNA is TGTGCCAGCAGTTTACGCTACGAGCAGTACTTC. This sequence encodes CASSLRYEQYF.

The gene calls are TRBV4-3 and TRBJ2-7; unclear D gene. Germline CDR1 and CDR2: LGHNA and YSLEER. V was shortened by 1 base and J by 6 bases, with 22 bases between the two germline ends. The CDR3 contains 17 residues. This CDR3 is CASSQVVKGDSLPEQYF. CDR3 bases: TGCGCCAGCAGCCAAGTAGTCAAAGGAGACTCGCTCCCCGAGCAGTACTTC.

For the CDR3, the DNA is TGTGCCAGCAGTGAAGGTTGGGCGACTAGCTACGAGCAGTACTTC. It encodes CASSEGWATSYEQYF. The rearrangement joins TRBV6-1 to TRBJ2-7; possibly TRBD2 for D (6 bases). This CDR3 spans 15 amino acids. The germline V gene encodes CDR1 MNHNS and CDR2 SASEGT. The V and J ends lost 1 base and 3 bases respectively, with 13 bases between them.

The chain joins TRBV7-2 to TRBJ2-2, with D possibly being TRBD2 (5 bases). The CDR3 runs to 13 residues. Germline V gene data show CDR1 as SGHTA and CDR2 as FQGNSA. Trimming took off 5 bases at V and 7 bases at J, with 11 bases between the two ends. CDR3 nucleotides: TGTGCCAGCAGCCAACAGCGGAGCGGGGAGCTGTTTTTT. Protein product: CASSQQRSGELFF.

The chain joins TRBV28 to TRBJ2-5, with 10 bases fitting TRBD1. The CDR3 spans 15 residues. Germline CDR1 MDHEN, CDR2 SYDVKM. V was pared by 5 bases and J by 5 bases, with 8 bases of the junction left unmatched. Written as DNA, the CDR3 is TGTGCCAGCAGTGACCCGGGACAGGGGCGGGAGACCCAGTACTTC. It encodes CASSDPGQGRETQYF.

The V call is TRBV5-1, the J call TRBJ1-1, with D unclear. The CDR3 consists of 13 residues. CDR1 is SGHRS and CDR2 is YFSETQ in the germline V gene. Trimming took off 0 bases at V and 9 bases at J, with 12 bases between the two ends. The chain's CDR3 is CASSLAAERQAFF. CDR3 coding DNA: TGCGCCAGCAGCTTGGCCGCGGAACGGCAAGCTTTCTTT.

The chain recombines TRBV5-5 with TRBJ1-2, with D hard to call. Trimming removed 5 bases from V and 1 base from J, with 18 bases in between. From germline, CDR1 is SGHKS and CDR2 YYEKEE (reference sequence). This CDR3 is built from 16 residues. The chain's CDR3 is CASSPTSQAYNYGYTF. The CDR3 region has the DNA TGTGCCAGCAGTCCGACCTCCCAGGCTTATAACTATGGCTACACCTTC.

The chain has TRBV18 and TRBJ2-7; 8 nucleotides align to TRBD1. Looked up from germline, CDR1 is KGHSH and CDR2 is LQKENI. The CDR3 consists of 14 residues. V gave up 4 bases and J gave up 2 bases; unmatched junction bases: 4. The CDR3 DNA follows: TGTGCCAGCTCACTCGGACAGGGACCCTACGAGCAGTACTTC. Its translation is CASSLGQGPYEQYF.